This passage covers 7 T cell receptor beta chains from one sample sequenced in a study of T cell responses to AZD1222 COVID-19 vaccine. Profiling relied on immunoSEQ multiplex PCR, and the TCRdb table lists in-frame clones only, not all of them. The sample shows 100,000 to 140,000 clones, roughly 90% of them seen only once. The sequencing used peripheral blood, collected on day 0 of AZD1222 vaccination. All receptors derive from an adult in good health.

The chain recombines TRBV6-2 or TRBV6-3 with TRBJ2-7; the D gene is possibly TRBD2 (5 bases). Germline CDR1 and CDR2: MNHEY and SVGEGT. The CDR3 is made up of 16 amino acids. V was trimmed by 2 bases and J by 4 bases, leaving 18 bases between them. CDR3 nucleotides: TGTGCCAGCAGTTACGAAGTTGCCGTAAGCGGTTACGAGCAGTACTTC. Protein sequence: CASSYEVAVSGYEQYF.

This clone has a single count. The chain employs TRBV3-1 (or the pseudogene TRBV3-2) and TRBJ1-2, with D perhaps matching TRBD1 (6 bases). V was shortened by 1 base and J by 3 bases, with 12 bases between the two germline ends. The CDR3 is 15 residues long. Per the germline V gene, CDR1 is LGHDT and CDR2 is YNNKEL (reference sequence). For the CDR3, the DNA is TGTGCCAGCAGCCAAGGAAACAGGGCCGACTATGGCTACACCTTC. It specifies CASSQGNRADYGYTF.

V gene TRBV12-3 or TRBV12-4 combines with J gene TRBJ1-2, with TRBD1 matching over 7 bases. CDR3 size: 13 residues. Trimming removed 5 bases from V and 7 bases from J; junction bases left unmatched: 7. Written as DNA, the CDR3 is TGTGCCAGCAGTAACCTTACAGGGGTTGGCTACACCTTC. Translated, it gives CASSNLTGVGYTF.

The chain has TRBV10-3 and TRBJ2-1; 9 bases fit TRBD2. Germline CDR1 ENHRY, CDR2 SYGVKD. The length of the CDR3 is 16 residues. V was clipped by 10 bases and J by 4 bases; unmatched bases: 14. Written as DNA, the CDR3 is TGTGCCACCCAAAGGAAAGGACTAGCGACATACAATGAGCAGTTCTTC. It translates to CATQRKGLATYNEQFF.

The chain joins TRBV30 to TRBJ1-1; the D is unclear. Trimming stripped 0 bases from V and 11 bases from J, with 13 bases between. Germline V lookup: CDR1 GTSNPN, CDR2 SVGIG (reference sequence). This CDR3 comprises 12 residues. CDR3 amino acids: CAWSVSRGGAFF. CDR3 nucleotides: TGTGCCTGGAGTGTTAGCCGTGGAGGGGCTTTCTTT.

The chain combines TRBV6-1 with TRBJ1-5, with D perhaps matching TRBD1 (6 bases). Trimming removed 4 bases at V and 7 bases at J, with 20 bases between. The CDR3 length is 16 residues. Germline V gene lookup returns CDR1 MNHNS and CDR2 SASEGT. CDR3 sequence (DNA): TGTGCCAGCAGTGCCGAGTCAGGGGTATTGGGCCAGCCCCAGCATTTT. Protein: CASSAESGVLGQPQHF.

The J gene is TRBJ1-4, the V gene TRBV11-2; 7 bases agree with TRBD1. J gave up 10 bases and V 2 bases, and 13 bases lay outside the gene matches. Germline values: CDR1 SGHAT, CDR2 FQNNGV. The CDR3 covers 16 residues. The chain's CDR3 is CASSLSLGPQGGKLFF. In DNA, the CDR3 is TGTGCCAGCAGCTTATCCCTCGGCCCTCAGGGGGGAAAACTGTTTTTT.